This T cell receptor beta chain is from a study of blood T cell repertoires in COVID-19. Across the whole study: There were acute and convalescent COVID-19 samples, and they came from the United States, Italy and Spain. Sample material is recorded as cDNA or gDNA derived from T cells, B-cell-depleted T cells, or PBMCs.

Data came from immunoSEQ multiplex PCR; TCRdb stores just in-frame clones and leaves some out. The table shows roughly 240,000 clones, with around 87% occurring only once. V lost 3 bases and J 6 bases, leaving 20 bases between the germline ends. CDR1 and CDR2 from the germline V gene are DFQATT and SNEGSKA (reference sequence). This CDR3 has 16 residues. Specimen: peripheral blood. The V gene is TRBV20-1, the J gene TRBJ2-2, with D perhaps TRBD2 (6 bases). This TCR was sampled from a man younger than 35 with active or convalescent COVID-19. CDR3 nucleotide sequence: TGCAGTGCTAGTCGGTTGGGCGGGGCCGAACCCGGGGAGCTGTTTTTT. This codes for CSASRLGGAEPGELFF.